Below, 22 T cell receptor beta chains from the same sample are listed, as sequenced in a study of T cell repertoires in cytomegalovirus infection. These receptors lack a known antigen. TCRdb re-called the reads with MiXCR, one entry per CDR3 protein. The sample consists of under 90,000 distinct CDR3 sequences, around 21% of them appearing once. The sample was PBMCs, sequenced either directly or after in vitro stimulation (not recorded which). The receptors originated from a human donor in good health (CMV status not recorded). Some clones in this sample may be carry-over from other donors' samples.

This clonotype was detected many times. CDR3: CASTPWGQSGNTIYF. CDR3 nucleotide sequence: TGTGCCAGCACCCCTTGGGGACAGTCTGGAAACACCATATATTTT. This sequence joins TRBV12-3 or TRBV12-4 and TRBJ1-3; TRBD1 agrees at 7 bases. The CDR3 is 15 residues long. The V segment lost 7 bases and the J segment 1 base; nucleotides outside the gene matches: 7.

This clonotype was observed many times. The CDR3 DNA sequence: TGTGCCAGCAGCCCGAGGGTCTGGGATCGGAACACTGAAGCTTTCTTT. It translates to CASSPRVWDRNTEAFF. The chain couples TRBV7-2 to TRBJ1-1; D remains unclear. Germline CDR1 is SGHTA and CDR2 is FQGNSA. The CDR3 is made up of 16 amino acids. Trimming stripped 5 bases from V and 1 base from J, with 17 bases between.

The V call is TRBV2, the J call TRBJ1-5, with D unclear. The V and J ends lost 10 bases and 7 bases respectively, with 17 bases between them. The CDR3 extends over 13 amino acids. The germline V gene has CDR1 SNHLY and CDR2 FYNNEI. The DNA of the CDR3 is TGTGCCACCGGTCCCCGGAAAGGACAGCCCCAGCATTTT. This gives the protein CATGPRKGQPQHF.

This clonotype has only a few counts. V and J are TRBV7-2 and TRBJ1-1; D gene uncertain. The CDR3 loop spans 13 amino acids. CDR1 is SGHTA and CDR2 is FQGNSA in the germline V gene. V was cut by 5 bases and J by 11 bases, with 18 bases left in between. The CDR3 DNA reads TGTGCCAGCAGCCAAGACTTCGGGTGGGGTGCTTTCTTT. It codes for CASSQDFGWGAFF.

This clonotype has a single count. The V gene is TRBV6-2 or TRBV6-3, the J gene TRBJ2-7; D might be TRBD2 (6 bases). CDR3 size: 12 residues. The germline gives CDR1 MNHEY, CDR2 SVGEGT. With 7 bases removed from V and 3 bases from J, the gap between germline ends came to 10 bases. This CDR3 reads CASKEGNYEQYV. The CDR3 nucleotides are TGTGCCAGCAAGGAGGGTAACTACGAGCAGTACGTC.

This clonotype has more than one count but fewer than ten. The rearrangement uses TRBV12-3 or TRBV12-4 and TRBJ2-1, with 11 bases matching TRBD2. V dropped 7 bases and J dropped 5; count of bases not matched to a gene: 4. The CDR3 spans 14 residues. DNA for the CDR3: TGTGCCAGCACCCTACTAGCGGGGGACAATGAGCAGTTCTTC. This encodes CASTLLAGDNEQFF.

The chain recombines TRBV12-3 or TRBV12-4 with TRBJ2-7; tentatively, D is TRBD2 (6 bases). V was trimmed by 4 bases and J by 0 bases, leaving 13 bases between them. This CDR3 comprises 15 residues. CDR3 sequence reads: CASSSGWDSSYEQYF. CDR3 nucleotides: TGTGCCAGCAGTTCAGGTTGGGACTCCTCCTACGAGCAGTACTTC.

There are a few counts of this clonotype. V and J are TRBV12-3 or TRBV12-4 and TRBJ2-1, with unresolved D. The CDR3 totals 13 residues. V dropped 6 bases and J dropped 2 bases, with 8 bases sitting between them. DNA of the CDR3: TGTGCCAGCAGAGTCGGCCCCTACAATGAGCAGTTCTTC. Its translation is CASRVGPYNEQFF.

The rearrangement joins TRBV29-1 to TRBJ2-2; TRBD2 matches at 11 bases. V shed 6 bases and J 5 bases; nucleotides not matched to a gene: 5. Germline CDR1 SQVTM, CDR2 ANQGSEA. CDR3 length: 14 residues. CDR3 amino acids: CSVSLAGGTGELFF. The CDR3 DNA sequence: TGCAGCGTCAGCCTAGCGGGGGGTACCGGGGAGCTGTTTTTT.

The rearrangement uses TRBV7-2 and TRBJ2-7; D unresolved. Germline-derived CDR1 and CDR2 are SGHTA and FQGNSA. The CDR3 length is 12 residues. The germline V and J ends were trimmed by 1 base and 4 bases, with 5 bases remaining between them. The CDR3 protein is CASSLEFYEQYF. The CDR3, as DNA: TGTGCCAGCAGCTTAGAATTTTACGAGCAGTACTTC.

V is TRBV6-5 and J is TRBJ1-6, with TRBD1 matching over 8 bases. Trimming at V came to 6 bases and at J to 8 bases, leaving 6 bases not matched to a gene. The germline CDR1 and CDR2 sequences are MNHEY and SVGAGI. The CDR3 is 14 residues long. CDR3 amino acids: CASRPGQGYSPLHF. The CDR3 DNA reads as TGTGCCAGCAGACCCGGACAGGGCTATTCACCCCTCCACTTT.

This clonotype was counted many times. The gene calls are TRBV7-2 and TRBJ2-1; D unclear. The CDR3 totals 14 residues. V was cut by 4 bases and J by 6 bases, with 13 bases left in between. Germline CDR1 SGHTA, CDR2 FQGNSA. The CDR3 protein is CASSSRTNPNEQFF. The CDR3 DNA is TGTGCCAGCAGCTCCCGGACCAACCCCAATGAGCAGTTCTTC.

The genes are TRBV20-1 and TRBJ2-7, with 7 bases aligning to TRBD2. Germline values: CDR1 DFQATT, CDR2 SNEGSKA (reference sequence). The CDR3 has 13 amino acids. With V trimmed by 6 bases and J by 5 bases, 10 bases remained unmatched. This chain's CDR3 is CSASLAGLNEQYF. Written as DNA, the CDR3 is TGCAGTGCCAGTCTTGCGGGACTAAACGAGCAGTACTTC.

This clonotype was observed a single time. The chain recombines TRBV5-8 with TRBJ2-5; 15 bases line up with TRBD2. The trim removed 3 bases at V and 4 bases at J, leaving 7 bases unmatched. The germline gives CDR1 SGHTS, CDR2 YDEGEE. The CDR3 loop spans 17 amino acids. The CDR3 nucleotides are TGTGCCAGCAGCTCCGGATCGGGACTAGCGGGAGGAGAGACCCAGTACTTC. It translates to CASSSGSGLAGGETQYF.

A few counts support this clonotype. The V gene is TRBV5-4, the J gene TRBJ1-2, with 7 bases identical to TRBD1. The length of the CDR3 is 13 residues. Germline loops: CDR1 SGHNT, CDR2 YYREEE (reference sequence). V was pared by 0 bases and J by 5 bases, with 1 base of the junction left unmatched. The CDR3 sequence is CASSLVQGYGYTF. CDR3 nucleotides: TGTGCCAGCAGCTTGGTACAGGGGTATGGCTACACCTTC.

This clonotype was observed once. The chain couples TRBV15 to TRBJ2-5; D tentatively reads TRBD1 or TRBD2 (6 bases each). Trimming left V 5 bases short and J 2 bases short, with 18 bases between. The germline V gene encodes CDR1 LNHNV and CDR2 YYDKDF (reference sequence). The CDR3 has 16 amino acids. CDR3 protein: CATSVNREVPQETQYF. CDR3 in DNA: TGTGCCACCAGCGTCAACAGGGAGGTACCGCAAGAGACCCAGTACTTC.

V and J are TRBV28 and TRBJ2-2, with 7 nucleotides matching TRBD1. The CDR3 has 15 amino acids. Germline-derived CDR1 and CDR2 are MDHEN and SYDVKM. After removal of 3 bases from V and 0 bases from J, the junction contained 1 base not matched to a gene. The CDR3 protein is CASSFQGANTGELFF. DNA of the CDR3: TGTGCCAGCAGTTTCCAGGGGGCGAACACCGGGGAGCTGTTTTTT.

J is TRBJ1-5 and V is TRBV4-1; perhaps TRBD1 as D (5 bases). The CDR3 is made up of 20 amino acids. Germline V gene data show CDR1 as MGHRA and CDR2 as YSYEKL. The V end was cut by 0 bases, the J end by 1 base, with 22 bases between. The CDR3 region has the DNA TGCGCCAGCAGCCAAGAGCCCCCTGGGAGGGGAGCCTTGAGCAATCAGCCCCAGCATTTT. This codes for CASSQEPPGRGALSNQPQHF.

This clonotype was picked up many times. The chain couples TRBV7-2 to TRBJ1-4, with D perhaps matching TRBD1 (5 bases). Trimming pared 5 bases from V and 0 bases from J, leaving 10 bases between. Germline CDR1 is SGHTA and CDR2 is FQGNSA. The CDR3 runs to 15 residues. CDR3 bases: TGTGCCAGCAGCCCCCAGGGTGCAACTAATGAAAAACTGTTTTTT. Translation: CASSPQGATNEKLFF. The full variable domain, its missing parts supplied by reference TRBV7-2 and TRBJ1-4, is GAGVSQSPSNKVTEKGKDVELRCDPISGHTALYWYRQSLGQGLEFLIYFQGNSAPDKSGLPSDRFSAERTGGSVSTLTIQRTQQEDSAVYLCASSPQGATNEKLFFGSGTQLSVL.

The chain couples TRBV7-8 to TRBJ1-5; D possibly corresponds to TRBD1 (5 bases). Germline loops: CDR1 SGHVS, CDR2 FQNEAQ. The CDR3 spans 15 residues. V was pared by 1 base and J by 1 base, with 8 bases between. The CDR3 DNA is TGTGCCAGCAGCTTAGTCCCAGGGAGCAATCAGCCCCAGCATTTT. Protein sequence: CASSLVPGSNQPQHF. Full variable domain (remainder filled in from reference TRBV7-8 and TRBJ1-5): GAGVSQSPRYKVAKRGQDVALRCDPISGHVSLFWYQQALGQGPEFLTYFQNEAQLDKSGLPSDRFFAERPEGSVSTLKIQRTQQEDSAVYLCASSLVPGSNQPQHFGDGTRLSIL.

This clonotype has a count of ten or more. The genes are TRBV7-2 and TRBJ1-2, with D tentatively TRBD1 (5 bases). Trimming took 5 bases from V and 4 from J, leaving 8 bases between them. The germline CDR1 and CDR2 sequences are SGHTA and FQGNSA. There are 12 residues in the CDR3. The CDR3 bases are TGTGCCAGCAGCCGGGACCTCTATGGCTACACCTTC. This translates into CASSRDLYGYTF. The full variable domain, completed using reference TRBV7-2 and TRBJ1-2, is GAGVSQSPSNKVTEKGKDVELRCDPISGHTALYWYRQSLGQGLEFLIYFQGNSAPDKSGLPSDRFSAERTGGSVSTLTIQRTQQEDSAVYLCASSRDLYGYTFGSGTRLTVV.

The rearrangement joins TRBV10-3 to TRBJ2-2, with D possibly matching TRBD1 (6 bases). CDR1 ENHRY and CDR2 SYGVKD come from the germline V gene. The CDR3 length is 15 residues. V dropped 6 bases and J dropped 1 base, with 12 bases sitting between them. The CDR3 region is CAIRAAGENTGELFF. The CDR3 DNA sequence: TGTGCCATCAGGGCGGCAGGGGAGAACACCGGGGAGCTGTTTTTT.